Sequencing of this T cell receptor (beta chain) was carried out in a study of blood T cell repertoires in COVID-19. As for the study in general: Some COVID-19 samples were acute and others convalescent; all came from the United States, Italy and Spain.

The data were produced by immunoSEQ multiplex PCR, yet TCRdb's version contains in-frame clones alone and is incomplete. The sample has more than 250,000 clones; roughly 90% are singletons. The recovered donors of Cohort 3 showed two negative PCRs, clearance, or symptom resolution. The V gene end was trimmed by 3 bases and the J gene end by 7 bases; junction bases not matched to a gene: 5. The V gene's germline CDR1 is LNHDA and CDR2 SQIVND (reference sequence). The CDR3 contains 14 residues. The rearrangement joins TRBV19 to TRBJ2-1; 8 bases agree with TRBD2. The TCR comes from a woman in her twenties or thirties who had recovered from COVID-19. Sequenced material: PBMCs or T cells enriched from blood (not recorded which). The CDR3 is CASSIWREANEQFF. DNA of the CDR3: TGTGCCAGTAGTATCTGGCGGGAGGCAAATGAGCAGTTCTTC. Complete variable domain (other parts from reference TRBV19 and TRBJ2-1): DGGITQSPKYLFRKEGQNVTLSCEQNLNHDAMYWYRQDPGQGLRLIYYSQIVNDFQKGDIAEGYSVSREKKESFPLTVTSAQKNPTAFYLCASSIWREANEQFFGPGTRLTVL.